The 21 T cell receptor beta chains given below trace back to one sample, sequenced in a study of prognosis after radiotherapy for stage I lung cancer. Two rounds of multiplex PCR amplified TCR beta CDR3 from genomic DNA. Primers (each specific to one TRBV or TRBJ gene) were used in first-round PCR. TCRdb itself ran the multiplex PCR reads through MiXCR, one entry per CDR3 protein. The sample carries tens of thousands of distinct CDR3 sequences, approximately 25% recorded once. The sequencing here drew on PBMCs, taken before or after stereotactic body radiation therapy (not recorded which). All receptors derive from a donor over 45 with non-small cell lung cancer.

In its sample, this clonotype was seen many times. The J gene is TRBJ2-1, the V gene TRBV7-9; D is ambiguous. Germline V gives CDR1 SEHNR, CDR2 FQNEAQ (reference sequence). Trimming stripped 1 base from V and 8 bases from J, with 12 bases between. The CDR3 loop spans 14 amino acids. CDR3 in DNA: TGTGCCAGCAGCTTAGAGTCATTGCTACATGAGCAGTTCTTC. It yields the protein CASSLESLLHEQFF.

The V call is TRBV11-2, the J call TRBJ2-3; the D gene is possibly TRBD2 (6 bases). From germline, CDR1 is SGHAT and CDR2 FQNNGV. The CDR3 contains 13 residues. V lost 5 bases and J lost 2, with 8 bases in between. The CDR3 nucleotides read TGTGCCAGCAGCACGGGGGTCACAGATACGCAGTATTTT. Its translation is CASSTGVTDTQYF.

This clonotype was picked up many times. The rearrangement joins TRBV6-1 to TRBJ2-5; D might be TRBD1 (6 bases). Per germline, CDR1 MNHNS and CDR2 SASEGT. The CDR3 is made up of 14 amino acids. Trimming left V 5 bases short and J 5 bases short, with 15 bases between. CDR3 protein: CASSRYREWETQYF. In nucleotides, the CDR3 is TGTGCCAGCAGTCGCTACAGGGAGTGGGAGACCCAGTACTTC.

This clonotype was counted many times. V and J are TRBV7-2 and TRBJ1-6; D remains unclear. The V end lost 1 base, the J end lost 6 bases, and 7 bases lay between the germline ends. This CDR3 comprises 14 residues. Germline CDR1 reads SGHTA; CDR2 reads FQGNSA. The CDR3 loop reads CASSLVASNSPLHF. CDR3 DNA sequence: TGTGCCAGCAGCTTAGTGGCAAGTAATTCACCCCTCCACTTT.

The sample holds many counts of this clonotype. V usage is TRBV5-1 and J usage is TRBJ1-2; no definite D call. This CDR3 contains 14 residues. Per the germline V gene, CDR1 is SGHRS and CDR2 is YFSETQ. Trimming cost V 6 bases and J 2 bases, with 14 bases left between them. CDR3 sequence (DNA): TGCGCCAGCACCCCTAGTCCGGGGAACTATGGCTACACCTTC. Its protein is CASTPSPGNYGYTF.

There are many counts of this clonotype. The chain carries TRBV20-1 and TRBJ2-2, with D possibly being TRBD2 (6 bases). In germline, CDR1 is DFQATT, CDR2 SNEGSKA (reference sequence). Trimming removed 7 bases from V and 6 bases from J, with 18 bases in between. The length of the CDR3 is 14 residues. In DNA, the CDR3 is TGCAGTGTCCCGGGACTGATGTCTTCCGGGGAGCTGTTTTTT. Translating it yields CSVPGLMSSGELFF.

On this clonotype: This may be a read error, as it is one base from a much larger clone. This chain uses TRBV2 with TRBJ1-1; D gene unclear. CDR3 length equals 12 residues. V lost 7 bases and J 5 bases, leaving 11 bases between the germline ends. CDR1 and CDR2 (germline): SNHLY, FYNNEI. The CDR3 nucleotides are TGTGCCAGCATGGAGGCAGCAACTGAAGCTTTCTTT. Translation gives CASMEAATEAFF. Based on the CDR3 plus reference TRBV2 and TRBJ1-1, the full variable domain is EPEVTQTPSHQVTQMGQEVILRCVPISNHLYFYWYRQILGQKVEFLVSFYNNEISEKSEIFDDQFSVERPDGSNFTLKIRSTKLEDSAMYFCASMEAATEAFFGQGTRLTVV.

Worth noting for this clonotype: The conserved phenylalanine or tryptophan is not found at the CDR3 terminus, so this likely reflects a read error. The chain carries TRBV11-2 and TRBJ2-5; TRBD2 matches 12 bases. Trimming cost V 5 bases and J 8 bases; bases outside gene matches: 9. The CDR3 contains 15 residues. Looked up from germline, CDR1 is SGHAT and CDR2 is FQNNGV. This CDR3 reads CASSPGTSGRETQYS. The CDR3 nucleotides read TGTGCCAGCAGCCCCGGGACTAGCGGGCGGGAAACCCAGTACTCC.

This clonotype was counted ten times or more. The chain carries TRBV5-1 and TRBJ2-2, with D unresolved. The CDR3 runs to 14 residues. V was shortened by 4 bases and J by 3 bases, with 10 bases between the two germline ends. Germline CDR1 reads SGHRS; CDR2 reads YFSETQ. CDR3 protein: CASSGPTYTGELFF. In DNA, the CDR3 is TGCGCCAGCAGCGGCCCGACCTACACCGGGGAGCTGTTTTTT.

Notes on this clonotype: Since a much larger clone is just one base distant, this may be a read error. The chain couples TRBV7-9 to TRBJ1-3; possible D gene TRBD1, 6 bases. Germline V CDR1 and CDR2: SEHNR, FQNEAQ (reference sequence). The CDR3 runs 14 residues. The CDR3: CASSFRGSGNTVYF. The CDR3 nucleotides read TGTGCCAGCAGCTTCAGGGGATCTGGAAACACCGTATATTTT. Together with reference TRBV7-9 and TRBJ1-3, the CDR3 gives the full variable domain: DTGVSQNPRHKITKRGQNVTFRCDPISEHNRLYWYRQTLGQGPEFLTYFQNEAQLEKSRLLSDRFSAERPKGSFSTLEIQRTEQGDSAMYLCASSFRGSGNTVYFGEGSWLTVV.

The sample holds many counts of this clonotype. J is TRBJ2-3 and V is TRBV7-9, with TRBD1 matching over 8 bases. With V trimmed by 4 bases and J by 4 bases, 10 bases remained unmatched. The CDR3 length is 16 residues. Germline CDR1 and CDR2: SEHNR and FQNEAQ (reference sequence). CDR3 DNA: TGTGCCAGCAGCTCCGGGACAGGTCGGCTGGCAGATACGCAGTATTTT. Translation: CASSSGTGRLADTQYF.

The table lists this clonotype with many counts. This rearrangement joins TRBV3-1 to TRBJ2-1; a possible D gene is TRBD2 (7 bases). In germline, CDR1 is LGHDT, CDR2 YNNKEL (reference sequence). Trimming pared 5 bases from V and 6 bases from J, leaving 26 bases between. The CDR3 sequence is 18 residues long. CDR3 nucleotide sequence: TGTGCCAGCAGCTACACTGGGGGGGCGAAGCGAGACCGCAATGAGCAGTTCTTC. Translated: CASSYTGGAKRDRNEQFF.

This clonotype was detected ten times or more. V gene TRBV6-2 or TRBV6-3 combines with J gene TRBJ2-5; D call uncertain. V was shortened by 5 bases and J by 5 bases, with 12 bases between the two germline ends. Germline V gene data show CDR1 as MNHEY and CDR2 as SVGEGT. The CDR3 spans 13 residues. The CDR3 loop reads CASSLYGRETQYF. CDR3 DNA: TGTGCCAGCAGTCTTTACGGACGGGAGACCCAGTACTTC.

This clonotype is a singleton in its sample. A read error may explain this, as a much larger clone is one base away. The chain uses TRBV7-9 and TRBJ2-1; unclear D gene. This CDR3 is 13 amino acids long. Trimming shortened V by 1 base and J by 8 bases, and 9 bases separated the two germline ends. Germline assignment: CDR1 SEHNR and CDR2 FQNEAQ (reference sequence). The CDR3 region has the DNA TGTGCCAGCAGCTTAGACAGTGTTGATGAGCAGTTCTTC. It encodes CASSLDSVDEQFF.

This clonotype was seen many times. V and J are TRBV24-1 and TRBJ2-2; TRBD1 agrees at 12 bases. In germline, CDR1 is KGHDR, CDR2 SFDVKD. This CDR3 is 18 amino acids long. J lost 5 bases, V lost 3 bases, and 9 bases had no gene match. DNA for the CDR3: TGTGCCACCAGTGATGGCCCGGGACAGGGGGCGCAAACCGGGGAGCTGTTTTTT. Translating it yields CATSDGPGQGAQTGELFF.

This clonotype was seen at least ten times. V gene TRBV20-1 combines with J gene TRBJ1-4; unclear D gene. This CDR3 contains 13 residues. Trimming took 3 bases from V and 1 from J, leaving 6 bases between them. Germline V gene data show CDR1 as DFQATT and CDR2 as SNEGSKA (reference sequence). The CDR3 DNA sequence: TGCAGTGCTAGGGAGGGAACTAATGAAAAACTGTTTTTT. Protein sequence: CSAREGTNEKLFF.

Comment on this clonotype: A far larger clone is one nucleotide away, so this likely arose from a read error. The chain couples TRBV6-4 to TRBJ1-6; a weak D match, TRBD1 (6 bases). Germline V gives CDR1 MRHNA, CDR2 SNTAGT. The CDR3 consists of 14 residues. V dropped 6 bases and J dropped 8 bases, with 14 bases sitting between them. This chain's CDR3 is CASSFTGFDSPLHF. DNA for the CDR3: TGTGCCAGCAGCTTCACAGGGTTCGATTCACCCCTCCACTTT.

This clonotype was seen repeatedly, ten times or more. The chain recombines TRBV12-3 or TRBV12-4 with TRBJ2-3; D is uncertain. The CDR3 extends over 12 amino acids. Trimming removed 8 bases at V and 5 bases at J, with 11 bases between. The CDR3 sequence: CASQGFGDTQYF. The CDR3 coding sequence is TGTGCCAGCCAAGGGTTTGGAGATACGCAGTATTTT.

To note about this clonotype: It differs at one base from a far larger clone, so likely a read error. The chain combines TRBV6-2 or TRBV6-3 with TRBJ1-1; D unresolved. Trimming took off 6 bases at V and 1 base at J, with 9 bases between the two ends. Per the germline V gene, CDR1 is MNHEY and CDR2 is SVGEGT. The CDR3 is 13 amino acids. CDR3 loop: CASSSDTNTEAFF. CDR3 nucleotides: TGTGCCAGCAGCAGCGACACGAACACTGAAGCTTTCTTT.

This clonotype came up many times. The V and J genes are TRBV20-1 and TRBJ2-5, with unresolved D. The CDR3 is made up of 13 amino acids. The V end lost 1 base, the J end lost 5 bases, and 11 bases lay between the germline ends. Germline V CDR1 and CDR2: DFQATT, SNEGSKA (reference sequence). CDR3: CSARGPGGETQYF. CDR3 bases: TGCAGTGCTAGAGGGCCCGGCGGTGAGACCCAGTACTTC.

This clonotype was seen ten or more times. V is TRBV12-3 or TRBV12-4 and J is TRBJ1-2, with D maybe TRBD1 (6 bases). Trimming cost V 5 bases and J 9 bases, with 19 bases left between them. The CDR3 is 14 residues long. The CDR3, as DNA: TGTGCCAGCAGTCCATCTACAGGGACAAGGAGCTACACCTTC. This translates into CASSPSTGTRSYTF.